These 26 T cell receptor beta chains were all obtained from the same sample, sequenced in a study of T cell changes during pregnancy in multiple sclerosis. Only in-frame clones appear in the TCRdb table, and some are missing; sequencing was by immunoSEQ multiplex PCR. The sample yields 45,000 to 60,000 clones, 92% seen once. The specimen was CD4+ T cells from peripheral blood mononuclear cells, collected in the third trimester of pregnancy. The receptor source for this set is a female donor with multiple sclerosis, enrolled in a pregnancy study.

On this clone itself: The junction departs from the called germline gene at one end, perhaps through a read error. This chain links TRBV7-7 with TRBJ1-1; possibly TRBD1 for D (6 bases). The CDR3 is 17 amino acids. Germline V gives CDR1 SSHAT, CDR2 FNYEAQ (reference sequence). The CDR3 is CASSLGTGSTGNTEAFF. CDR3 DNA: TGTGCTAGCAGCTTAGGTACGGGATCGACAGGGAACACTGAAGCTTTCTTT.

V gene TRBV5-4 combines with J gene TRBJ1-2; the match to TRBD1 covers 7 bases. The CDR3 extends over 14 amino acids. CDR1 is SGHNT and CDR2 is YYREEE in the germline V gene (reference sequence). The V gene end was trimmed by 1 base and the J gene end by 8 bases; junction bases not matched to a gene: 8. CDR3 in amino acids: CASSLPGGKGGYTF. The CDR3 DNA reads TGTGCCAGCAGCTTGCCAGGGGGGAAGGGGGGCTACACCTTC. The full variable domain, in which reference TRBV5-4 and TRBJ1-2 provide the parts outside the CDR3, is ETGVTQSPTHLIKTRGQQVTLRCSSQSGHNTVSWYQQALGQGPQFIFQYYREEENGRGNFPPRFSGLQFPNYSSELNVNALELDDSALYLCASSLPGGKGGYTFGSGTRLTVV.

This chain uses TRBV27 with TRBJ2-7; TRBD2 is a possible D gene (6 bases). This CDR3 spans 16 amino acids. Germline-derived CDR1 and CDR2 are MNHEY and SMNVEV (reference sequence). V lost 0 bases and J lost 0, with 12 bases in between. CDR3 nucleotides: TGTGCCAGCAGTTTATCTAGCGGCCATAGCTCCTACGAGCAGTACTTC. It is translated as CASSLSSGHSSYEQYF.

This clone was recorded a few times. The V gene is TRBV9, the J gene TRBJ1-2, with 7 bases aligning to TRBD1. With V trimmed by 3 bases and J by 7 bases, 9 bases remained unmatched. Germline CDR1 is SGDLS and CDR2 is YYNGEE. CDR3 length: 14 amino acids. The CDR3 sequence: CASSAHTGVSGYTF. The CDR3 DNA sequence: TGTGCCAGCAGCGCTCATACAGGGGTTTCTGGCTACACCTTC.

The J gene is TRBJ2-6, the V gene TRBV19, with unresolved D. This CDR3 has 17 residues. Germline loops: CDR1 LNHDA, CDR2 SQIVND (reference sequence). Trimming stripped 5 bases from V and 0 bases from J, with 14 bases between. The CDR3 sequence is CASSPNVVVSGANVLTF. The CDR3 bases are TGTGCCAGTAGTCCTAACGTTGTGGTCTCTGGGGCCAACGTCCTGACTTTC.

The rearrangement joins TRBV7-9 to TRBJ1-2; TRBD1 aligns across 9 bases. Germline CDR1 and CDR2: SEHNR and FQNEAQ (reference sequence). The J segment lost 1 base and the V segment lost 4 bases, leaving 4 bases of the junction unmatched. This CDR3 region has 15 residues. In nucleotides, the CDR3 is TGTGCCAGCAGCTCGTTGACAGGGGGTAACTATGGCTACACCTTC. Translating gives CASSSLTGGNYGYTF.

The chain recombines TRBV7-9 with TRBJ1-1, with D unclear. Germline CDR1 SEHNR, CDR2 FQNEAQ (reference sequence). V gave up 5 bases and J gave up 1 base, with 17 bases separating them. The CDR3 extends over 16 amino acids. The CDR3 loop is CASSPREVGKNTEAFF. The CDR3, as DNA: TGTGCCAGCAGCCCCCGGGAGGTCGGTAAGAACACTGAAGCTTTCTTT.

The V gene is TRBV7-2, the J gene TRBJ2-5, with D possibly matching TRBD2 (6 bases). V gave up 5 bases and J gave up 4 bases, with 20 bases separating them. The germline V gene has CDR1 SGHTA and CDR2 FQGNSA. The CDR3 length is 16 residues. CDR3 DNA: TGTGCCAGCAGCCTCCCCATGGGAACGGGACTAGAGACCCAGTACTTC. Translating it yields CASSLPMGTGLETQYF.

This chain joins TRBV11-3 and TRBJ1-1, with D unclear. CDR1 and CDR2 from the germline V gene are SGHNT and YENEEA. This CDR3 has 13 residues. V dropped 2 bases and J dropped 0 bases, with 4 bases sitting between them. CDR3 in amino acids: CASSLRVNTEAFF. DNA of the CDR3: TGTGCCAGCAGCTTACGAGTGAACACTGAAGCTTTCTTT.

The chain has TRBV11-2 and TRBJ2-7, with D possibly matching TRBD1 (6 bases). CDR1 is SGHAT and CDR2 is FQNNGV in the germline V gene. V lost 1 base and J 2 bases, leaving 12 bases between the germline ends. The CDR3 spans 15 residues. The CDR3 DNA is TGTGCCAGCAGCTTAGTGTGGGACACAACCTACGAGCAGTACTTC. This codes for CASSLVWDTTYEQYF.

CDR3 DNA: TGCGCCAGCAGCCCGGGACTAGCGGGACGGGATACGCAGTATTTT. Residues: CASSPGLAGRDTQYF. The chain couples TRBV5-1 to TRBJ2-3, with 13 bases lining up with TRBD2. After removal of 4 bases from V and 6 bases from J, the junction contained 5 bases not matched to a gene. The CDR3 contains 15 residues. Germline V gene sequence: CDR1 SGHRS, CDR2 YFSETQ.

The gene calls are TRBV6-1 and TRBJ1-5; D ambiguous. V dropped 2 bases and J dropped 1 base, with 9 bases sitting between them. The germline V gene encodes CDR1 MNHNS and CDR2 SASEGT. The CDR3 runs to 15 residues. The CDR3 loop is CASSEISTSNQPQHF. In DNA, the CDR3 is TGTGCCAGCAGTGAAATCTCGACAAGCAATCAGCCCCAGCATTTT.

The gene calls are TRBV27 and TRBJ1-5; TRBD1 might be the D (6 bases). The CDR3 extends over 15 amino acids. Germline assignment: CDR1 MNHEY and CDR2 SMNVEV (reference sequence). V was shortened by 0 bases and J by 1 base, with 7 bases between the two germline ends. The CDR3 DNA sequence: TGTGCCAGCAGTTTATCAAGGGGGAGCAATCAGCCCCAGCATTTT. This codes for CASSLSRGSNQPQHF.

This clone was counted a single time. V and J are TRBV5-4 and TRBJ1-2; the D is unclear. In germline, CDR1 is SGHNT, CDR2 YYREEE (reference sequence). The CDR3 totals 13 residues. Trimming removed 0 bases from V and 5 bases from J, with 8 bases in between. As DNA, the CDR3 is TGTGCCAGCAGCTTGGAGGGAGGGTATGGCTACACCTTC. This sequence encodes CASSLEGGYGYTF.

The rearrangement links TRBV25-1 to TRBJ1-5; 7 bases are shared with TRBD1. The CDR3 totals 16 residues. J gave up 1 base and V 6 bases, and 9 bases lay outside the gene matches. Germline V gives CDR1 MGHDK, CDR2 SYGVNS. CDR3 residues: CASSKGGRGSNQPQHF. Here the CDR3 DNA reads TGTGCCAGCAGCAAAGGGGGCAGGGGGAGCAATCAGCCCCAGCATTTT.

The V call is TRBV11-2, the J call TRBJ2-7; a weak D match, TRBD2 (6 bases). Germline assignment: CDR1 SGHAT and CDR2 FQNNGV. The V end was cut by 10 bases, the J end by 5 bases, with 18 bases between. The CDR3 extends over 13 amino acids. The CDR3 nucleotides read TGTGCCACCAGAGAGGCTAGCGCAAACGAGCAGTACTTC. Its protein product is CATREASANEQYF.

About this clone itself: One end of the junction is discordant with germline, which a read error may explain. The rearrangement uses TRBV7-7 and TRBJ2-3, with 7 positions matching TRBD2. The germline CDR1 and CDR2 sequences are SSHAT and FNYEAQ (reference sequence). The CDR3 has 14 amino acids. CDR3: CASSRAGVTDTQYF. CDR3 nucleotide sequence: TGTGCTAGCAGCCGCGCGGGGGTCACAGATACGCAGTATTTT. The variable domain in full, with the rest retrieved from reference TRBV7-7 and TRBJ2-3, is GAGVSQSPRYKVTKRGQDVTLRCDPISSHATLYWYQQALGQGPEFLTYFNYEAQPDKSGLPSDRFSAERPEGSISTLTIQRTEQRDSAMYRCASSRAGVTDTQYFGPGTRLTVL.

The sample holds one count of this clone. The V and J genes are TRBV9 and TRBJ2-5, with a weak D call TRBD2 (6 bases). This CDR3 contains 17 residues. Germline assignment: CDR1 SGDLS and CDR2 YYNGEE. Trimming removed 0 bases at V and 6 bases at J, with 21 bases between. CDR3 region: CASSVVGWRDRRKTQYF. The CDR3 DNA is TGTGCCAGCAGCGTAGTGGGTTGGCGGGATCGGAGAAAGACCCAGTACTTC.

This clone was observed a single time. The genes are TRBV19 and TRBJ1-2, with D perhaps TRBD1 (6 bases). V shed 0 bases and J shed 7 bases, with 12 bases lying between them. Per germline, CDR1 LNHDA and CDR2 SQIVND (reference sequence). The CDR3 is 14 amino acids. This CDR3 is CASSIDRQAGGYTF. CDR3 in DNA: TGTGCCAGTAGTATAGATCGACAGGCTGGTGGCTACACCTTC.

CDR3 protein: CASSPGTGRLQPQHF. For the CDR3, the DNA is TGTGCCAGCAGCCCGGGGACAGGAAGGCTGCAGCCCCAGCATTTT. The chain links TRBV7-6 to TRBJ1-5; 8 bases map to TRBD1. V shed 5 bases, J shed 7 bases, and the junction held 10 bases outside the gene matches. CDR1 SGHVS and CDR2 FNYEAQ come from the germline V gene. The CDR3 totals 15 residues.

The chain joins TRBV6-6 to TRBJ1-2; tentatively, D is TRBD1 (6 bases). V lost 10 bases, J lost 2 bases, and 14 bases lay in between. The CDR3 covers 13 residues. Germline lookup yields CDR1 MNHNY and CDR2 SVGAGI (reference sequence). The CDR3, as DNA: TGTGCCATAAGGCAGGGGCCCAACTATGGCTACACCTTC. Translated, it gives CAIRQGPNYGYTF.

V and J are TRBV2 and TRBJ1-2; TRBD1 matches at 11 bases. The V gene's germline CDR1 is SNHLY and CDR2 FYNNEI. This CDR3 has 15 amino acids. The V and J ends lost 7 bases and 4 bases, in that order; junction bases with no gene match: 8. The CDR3, as DNA: TGTGCCAGCACCAGGACAGGGGGCGGTAGCTATGGCTACACCTTC. Protein sequence: CASTRTGGGSYGYTF.

The rearrangement joins TRBV7-2 to TRBJ2-3; 14 nucleotides align to TRBD2. This CDR3 is built from 14 residues. Germline V gene sequence: CDR1 SGHTA, CDR2 FQGNSA. Trimming cost V 9 bases and J 3 bases; bases outside gene matches: 2. The CDR3 spells CASRLAGGTDTQYF. The CDR3 DNA follows: TGTGCCAGTAGACTAGCGGGAGGGACAGATACGCAGTATTTT.

The chain uses TRBV27 and TRBJ1-5, with a possible D match to TRBD1 (5 bases). The CDR3 totals 16 residues. The V and J ends lost 3 bases and 3 bases respectively, with 15 bases between them. CDR1 is MNHEY and CDR2 is SMNVEV in the germline V gene (reference sequence). CDR3 nucleotide sequence: TGTGCCAGCAGTTTTTCGTCACCCAGGGTCAATCAGCCCCAGCATTTT. This encodes CASSFSSPRVNQPQHF.

V gene TRBV27 combines with J gene TRBJ2-3; 11 nucleotides align to TRBD1. Germline V gene lookup returns CDR1 MNHEY and CDR2 SMNVEV (reference sequence). The CDR3 is 20 residues long. With 3 bases clipped from V and 2 bases from J, the junction kept 16 bases outside the gene matches. CDR3 sequence reads: CASSFLISRDRGNNTDTQYF. The CDR3 DNA sequence: TGTGCCAGCAGTTTCCTAATCTCCCGGGACAGGGGGAATAACACAGATACGCAGTATTTT.

This chain connects TRBV10-3 to TRBJ1-2, with a tentative D call TRBD1 (5 bases). The CDR3 length is 16 residues. Germline lookup yields CDR1 ENHRY and CDR2 SYGVKD. The ends were cut back, 0 bases at V and 1 base at J, with 12 bases in the middle. The CDR3 nucleotides read TGTGCCATCAGTGAGTCGGATCGCAGGGATAACTATGGCTACACCTTC. Amino acids: CAISESDRRDNYGYTF.